Listed here are 21 T cell receptor beta chains from one sample, sequenced in a study of memory CD4+ T cells and cytomegalovirus serostatus. The sort gate was single viable CD3+CD4+CD8-CD45RO+ cells for memory CD4+ T cells. TCRdb's table, derived via immunoSEQ multiplex PCR, lists solely in-frame clones and lacks some. The table has around 53,000 clones, around 85% seen once; the top ten hold about 0.8%. Sequencing used memory CD4+ T cells from blood. The receptors were gathered from an adult in good health and CMV-seronegative.

A note on this clone: An end of the junction differs from the germline gene, which may be a read error. This chain connects TRBV28 to TRBJ1-5, with 8 bases fitting TRBD1. CDR3 size: 16 residues. Per the germline V gene, CDR1 is MDHEN and CDR2 is SYDVKM. This chain's CDR3 is CASGFNGQGGLQPQHF. For the CDR3, the DNA is TGTGCCAGCGGTTTTAATGGACAGGGAGGACTTCAGCCCCAGCATTTT.

V and J are TRBV5-1 and TRBJ1-2; D is uncertain. Trimming shortened V by 6 bases and J by 1 base, and 13 bases separated the two germline ends. CDR1 is SGHRS, CDR2 YFSETQ, per germline. The CDR3 has 14 residues. CDR3 coding DNA: TGCGCCAGCAAGGTGGGGAGCGATAACTATGGCTACACCTTC. Protein sequence: CASKVGSDNYGYTF.

The chain links TRBV7-2 to TRBJ1-3; D ambiguous. Deletions cut 7 bases from V and 1 base from J, with 14 bases between. There are 15 residues in the CDR3. Looked up from germline, CDR1 is SGHTA and CDR2 is FQGNSA. The CDR3 reads CASTSNPGSGNTIYF. Here the CDR3 DNA reads TGTGCCAGCACCTCCAACCCGGGGTCTGGAAACACCATATATTTT.

A note on this clone: The identical CDR3 is also encoded by other nucleotide sequences in the sample. The J gene is TRBJ2-1, the V gene TRBV18; 11 nucleotides match TRBD1. The CDR3 covers 16 residues. V shed 2 bases and J 4 bases; nucleotides not matched to a gene: 4. Germline CDR1 and CDR2: KGHSH and LQKENI. The CDR3 DNA is TGTGCCAGCTCACCAGCTGGGACAGGGGGTTACAATGAGCAGTTCTTC. Translated, it gives CASSPAGTGGYNEQFF.

V gene TRBV27 combines with J gene TRBJ1-5; 7 bases are shared with TRBD1. The CDR3 runs 17 residues. Germline lookup yields CDR1 MNHEY and CDR2 SMNVEV (reference sequence). J gave up 5 bases and V 6 bases, and 16 bases lay outside the gene matches. CDR3 nucleotides: TGTGCCAGCAGCCACTCAAACCGACAGGGTTTCGATCAGCCCCAGCATTTT. The encoded protein is CASSHSNRQGFDQPQHF.

J is TRBJ2-7 and V is TRBV6-1; no reliable D call. From germline, CDR1 is MNHNS and CDR2 SASEGT. This CDR3 is 14 amino acids long. V was shortened by 2 bases and J by 5 bases, with 13 bases between the two germline ends. The DNA for the CDR3 is TGTGCCAGCAGTGAAATTGTCGCGACGGACGAGCAGTACTTC. Encoded protein: CASSEIVATDEQYF.

The chain employs TRBV13 and TRBJ2-2; D perhaps matches TRBD1 (6 bases). The V gene lost 5 bases and the J gene lost 5 bases, with 6 bases spanning the gap. CDR1 and CDR2 (germline): PRHDT, FYEKMQ (reference sequence). The CDR3 spans 12 residues. CDR3 DNA sequence: TGTGCCAGCAGCGGACAGACCGGGGAGCTGTTTTTT. It encodes CASSGQTGELFF.

The J gene is TRBJ2-1, the V gene TRBV29-1; 14 bases line up with TRBD2. Germline V gene sequence: CDR1 SQVTM, CDR2 ANQGSEA. V gave up 5 bases and J gave up 4 bases; unmatched junction bases: 4. The CDR3 runs to 15 residues. CDR3 sequence reads: CSVWTSGRSYNEQFF. The DNA of the CDR3 is TGCAGCGTTTGGACTAGCGGGAGGTCTTACAATGAGCAGTTCTTC.

This clone has more than one count but fewer than ten. This chain connects TRBV2 to TRBJ1-6, with 8 nucleotides matching TRBD1. The CDR3 runs 15 residues. From germline, CDR1 is SNHLY and CDR2 FYNNEI. After removal of 4 bases from V and 10 bases from J, the junction contained 9 bases not matched to a gene. The chain's CDR3 is CASSAGDRGGSPLHF. CDR3 coding DNA: TGTGCCAGCAGTGCCGGAGACAGGGGTGGGTCACCCCTCCACTTT.

The chain is built from TRBV5-1 and TRBJ1-2; D remains unclear. This CDR3 has 13 amino acids. Trimming shortened V by 0 bases and J by 4 bases, and 7 bases separated the two germline ends. From germline, CDR1 is SGHRS and CDR2 YFSETQ. The DNA of the CDR3 is TGCGCCAGCAGCTTGGAAAGAGCCTATGGCTACACCTTC. Its protein product is CASSLERAYGYTF.

The chain uses TRBV10-3 and TRBJ1-2; 8 positions agree with TRBD1. After removal of 3 bases from V and 8 bases from J, the junction contained 8 bases not matched to a gene. The CDR3 runs to 14 residues. Per the germline V gene, CDR1 is ENHRY and CDR2 is SYGVKD. CDR3 loop: CAISDAGQGIGYTF. The CDR3 DNA follows: TGTGCCATCAGTGACGCCGGACAGGGTATAGGCTACACCTTC.

The chain recombines TRBV6-5 with TRBJ2-1, with 9 bases lining up with TRBD1. The CDR3 covers 15 residues. Trimming cost V 2 bases and J 8 bases; bases outside gene matches: 7. Germline-derived CDR1 and CDR2 are MNHEY and SVGAGI. The CDR3 loop reads CASSYRGTGPDEQFF. The CDR3 DNA follows: TGTGCCAGCAGTTACCGAGGGACAGGGCCCGATGAGCAGTTCTTC.

The gene calls are TRBV10-3 and TRBJ2-3; D uncertain. Per germline, CDR1 ENHRY and CDR2 SYGVKD. CDR3 length: 13 amino acids. V gave up 1 base and J gave up 3 bases, with 5 bases separating them. CDR3 sequence: CAISEWGTDTQYF. The CDR3, as DNA: TGTGCCATCAGTGAGTGGGGAACAGATACGCAGTATTTT.

The chain carries TRBV6-6 and TRBJ1-2; 7 bases match TRBD1. J lost 3 bases, V lost 5 bases, and 9 bases had no gene match. CDR3 length equals 15 residues. Germline CDR1 is MNHNY and CDR2 is SVGAGI (reference sequence). CDR3 in amino acids: CASSPQGSIDYGYTF. CDR3 coding DNA: TGTGCCAGCAGTCCACAGGGGTCTATTGACTATGGCTACACCTTC.

This clone was counted only a few times. Written as DNA, the CDR3 is TGTGCCAGCAGCCCACTGGGGATTACCGGGACAGGAGGCTACACCTTC. Protein sequence: CASSPLGITGTGGYTF. V usage is TRBV7-9 and J usage is TRBJ1-2; 8 bases fit TRBD1. Germline CDR1 SEHNR, CDR2 FQNEAQ (reference sequence). The CDR3 is made up of 16 amino acids. V gave up 5 bases and J gave up 8 bases; unmatched junction bases: 16. Full variable domain (rest looked up from reference TRBV7-9 and TRBJ1-2): DTGVSQNPRHKITKRGQNVTFRCDPISEHNRLYWYRQTLGQGPEFLTYFQNEAQLEKSRLLSDRFSAERPKGSFSTLEIQRTEQGDSAMYLCASSPLGITGTGGYTFGSGTRLTVV.

The chain employs TRBV5-1 and TRBJ2-1; TRBD1 matches at 8 bases. Germline CDR1 is SGHRS and CDR2 is YFSETQ. Trimming took 0 bases from V and 5 from J; bases not matched to a gene: 7. This CDR3 is built from 16 residues. Here the CDR3 reads CASSLVPGQANNEQFF. DNA of the CDR3: TGCGCCAGCAGCTTGGTACCGGGACAGGCCAACAATGAGCAGTTCTTC. Full variable domain (rest looked up from reference TRBV5-1 and TRBJ2-1): KAGVTQTPRYLIKTRGQQVTLSCSPISGHRSVSWYQQTPGQGLQFLFEYFSETQRNKGNFPGRFSGRQFSNSRSEMNVSTLELGDSALYLCASSLVPGQANNEQFFGPGTRLTVL.

The gene calls are TRBV7-2 and TRBJ2-2, with 10 bases matching TRBD2. V trimming: 3 bases; J trimming: 6 bases; junction bases outside the gene matches: 7. There are 16 residues in the CDR3. The V gene's germline CDR1 is SGHTA and CDR2 FQGNSA. CDR3 bases: TGTGCCAGCAGCTTCTATAGCGGGGGGCACGCCGGGGAGCTGTTTTTT. Translating it yields CASSFYSGGHAGELFF.

V is TRBV7-9 and J is TRBJ2-1; D is unclear. The CDR3 is made up of 10 amino acids. Trimming left V 5 bases short and J 5 bases short, with 1 base between. Germline V gene data show CDR1 as SEHNR and CDR2 as FQNEAQ (reference sequence). The CDR3 region has the DNA TGTGCCAGCAGCCACAATGAGCAGTTCTTC. Encoded protein: CASSHNEQFF.

In regard to this clone: Because the CDR3's place on the DNA is in doubt, the DNA is left out and the CDR3 is given as listed by TCRdb. V is TRBV27 and J is TRBJ1-1; the table's D gene call, TRBD1, was not cross checked with the DNA. The CDR3 is 11 residues long, counting both termini. CDR1 is MNHEY and CDR2 is SMNVEV in the germline V gene (reference sequence). The CDR3 is CASWGRGITFF.

This clone occurred a few times. This rearrangement joins TRBV7-8 to TRBJ2-3; 9 positions agree with TRBD2. This CDR3 spans 15 amino acids. Trimming removed 1 base from V and 7 bases from J; junction bases left unmatched: 6. Germline assignment: CDR1 SGHVS and CDR2 FQNEAQ. The CDR3 DNA sequence: TGTGCCAGCAGCTTAGGTAGCGGGGGTCTAAATACGCAGTATTTT. Protein sequence: CASSLGSGGLNTQYF.

This chain connects TRBV2 to TRBJ2-3, with D possibly matching TRBD1 (5 bases). The V gene's germline CDR1 is SNHLY and CDR2 FYNNEI. This CDR3 region has 14 residues. Deletions cut 8 bases from V and 3 bases from J, with 15 bases between. CDR3 sequence (DNA): TGTGCCAGCTCCAGGGCGGTGACGACAGATACGCAGTATTTT. Its protein product is CASSRAVTTDTQYF.